What follows are 3 T cell receptor beta chains derived from one specimen sequenced in a study of T cell responses to AZD1222 COVID-19 vaccine. Method: immunoSEQ multiplex PCR; TCRdb's copy keeps in-frame clones and lacks some. The table has roughly 100,000 clones, around 84% seen once. The sample here was peripheral blood, taken on day 0 of AZD1222 vaccination. These receptors were taken from an adult in good health.

The rearrangement links TRBV19 to TRBJ2-1; 11 positions agree with TRBD2. V lost 1 base and J lost 3; bases outside the gene matches: 2. CDR3 length: 16 residues. Germline-derived CDR1 and CDR2 are LNHDA and SQIVND (reference sequence). As DNA, the CDR3 is TGTGCCAGTAGTATAGGACTAGCGGGACGCTACAATGAGCAGTTCTTC. This sequence encodes CASSIGLAGRYNEQFF.

This rearrangement joins TRBV11-3 to TRBJ2-3; D may be TRBD1 (6 bases). Between the trimmed V and J ends, which lost 4 bases and 3 bases, there was a span of 11 bases. Germline V CDR1 and CDR2: SGHNT, YENEEA. The CDR3 spans 14 residues. The CDR3 nucleotides are TGTGCCAGCAGCTCGGGACAAGGGACAGATACGCAGTATTTT. This sequence encodes CASSSGQGTDTQYF.

The rearrangement uses TRBV28 and TRBJ2-7, with 9 nucleotides matching TRBD1. The germline CDR1 and CDR2 sequences are MDHEN and SYDVKM. The trim removed 5 bases at V and 5 bases at J, leaving 7 bases unmatched. This CDR3 comprises 14 residues. The CDR3 protein is CASSAGTGTDEQYF. Written as DNA, the CDR3 is TGTGCCAGCAGTGCCGGGACAGGGACGGACGAGCAGTACTTC.